Below, 11 T cell receptor beta chains from the same sample are listed, as sequenced in a study of T cell responses to AZD1222 COVID-19 vaccine. Generated by immunoSEQ multiplex PCR, the TCRdb table keeps only in-frame clones and is missing some. The sample includes 200,000 or so clones, approximately 87% of them seen just once. The starting material was peripheral blood, obtained on day 0 of MenACWY control vaccination. The receptors derive from an adult in good health.

The rearrangement links TRBV9 to TRBJ2-3, with 8 nucleotides matching TRBD1. Germline-derived CDR1 and CDR2 are SGDLS and YYNGEE. The CDR3 length is 15 residues. The J segment lost 5 bases and the V segment lost 0 bases, leaving 5 bases of the junction unmatched. CDR3 sequence (DNA): TGTGCCAGCAGCGTAGCCCCCGGACAGGGAGATACGCAGTATTTT. It codes for CASSVAPGQGDTQYF.

The chain links TRBV5-4 to TRBJ2-1; perhaps TRBD1 as D (6 bases). CDR1 SGHNT and CDR2 YYREEE come from the germline V gene (reference sequence). V was trimmed by 2 bases and J by 5 bases, leaving 11 bases between them. This CDR3 comprises 14 residues. The CDR3 DNA reads as TGTGCCAGCAGCTTATCCAGGGGAAACAATGAGCAGTTCTTC. As protein: CASSLSRGNNEQFF.

The chain links TRBV5-4 to TRBJ2-7; D possibly corresponds to TRBD2 (5 bases). This CDR3 is 14 amino acids long. V was cut by 0 bases and J by 5 bases, with 12 bases left in between. Per germline, CDR1 SGHNT and CDR2 YYREEE (reference sequence). CDR3 bases: TGTGCCAGCAGCTTGGGAGGCGGGTTGGACGAGCAGTACTTC. Encoded protein: CASSLGGGLDEQYF.

The chain links TRBV28 to TRBJ1-4; D is unclear. V lost 6 bases to trimming and J lost 7 bases, with 9 bases between them. Germline V lookup: CDR1 MDHEN, CDR2 SYDVKM. CDR3 size: 12 residues. CDR3 coding DNA: TGTGCCAGCAGGAGGTCTGGTGAAAAACTGTTTTTT. It specifies CASRRSGEKLFF.

This sequence joins TRBV7-2 and TRBJ1-6, with a possible D match to TRBD1 (5 bases). The V end lost 5 bases, the J end lost 5 bases, and 10 bases lay between the germline ends. The germline gives CDR1 SGHTA, CDR2 FQGNSA. CDR3 size: 14 residues. The CDR3 here is CASSPGADNSPLHF. The CDR3 DNA is TGTGCCAGCAGCCCCGGGGCTGATAATTCACCCCTCCACTTT. The whole variable domain, remainder taken from reference TRBV7-2 and TRBJ1-6, is GAGVSQSPSNKVTEKGKDVELRCDPISGHTALYWYRQSLGQGLEFLIYFQGNSAPDKSGLPSDRFSAERTGGSVSTLTIQRTQQEDSAVYLCASSPGADNSPLHFGNGTRLTVT.

The gene calls are TRBV12-3 or TRBV12-4 and TRBJ1-2; D not certain. This CDR3 spans 13 amino acids. Trimming shortened V by 2 bases and J by 4 bases, and 8 bases separated the two germline ends. The CDR3 DNA is TGTGCCAGCAGTTTAACGCTGGGCTATGGCTACACCTTC. Its translation is CASSLTLGYGYTF.

This clone occurred once. The CDR3: CASSLTGRDESPLHF. DNA of the CDR3: TGTGCCAGCAGCTTAACTGGCAGGGATGAGTCACCCCTCCACTTT. This chain links TRBV7-3 with TRBJ1-6, with a weak D call TRBD1 (5 bases). V was pared by 0 bases and J by 10 bases, with 13 bases between. Germline CDR1 reads SGHTA; CDR2 reads FQGTGA. This CDR3 is built from 15 residues.

The CDR3 sequence: CASSYSRTAYEQYF. CDR3 DNA: TGTGCCAGCAGTTACTCCCGGACTGCATACGAGCAGTACTTC. This rearrangement joins TRBV6-5 to TRBJ2-7, with D possibly matching TRBD2 (5 bases). The V gene lost 0 bases and the J gene lost 4 bases, with 10 bases spanning the gap. The germline gives CDR1 MNHEY, CDR2 SVGAGI. The CDR3 consists of 14 residues.

The J gene is TRBJ2-7, the V gene TRBV7-9; 12 positions match TRBD1. V lost 4 bases and J lost 6; bases outside the gene matches: 7. Per germline, CDR1 SEHNR and CDR2 FQNEAQ (reference sequence). The CDR3 totals 15 residues. This chain's CDR3 is CASSSTGQGAFEQYF. CDR3 in DNA: TGTGCCAGCAGCTCCACGGGACAGGGGGCTTTCGAGCAGTACTTC. Full variable domain (remainder filled in from reference TRBV7-9 and TRBJ2-7): DTGVSQNPRHKITKRGQNVTFRCDPISEHNRLYWYRQTLGQGPEFLTYFQNEAQLEKSRLLSDRFSAERPKGSFSTLEIQRTEQGDSAMYLCASSSTGQGAFEQYFGPGTRLTVT.

This clone was seen just once. The V and J genes are TRBV19 and TRBJ2-3; TRBD2 might be the D (5 bases). V lost 7 bases and J lost 2, with 7 bases in between. The CDR3 consists of 12 residues. CDR1 LNHDA and CDR2 SQIVND come from the germline V gene (reference sequence). CDR3 DNA: TGTGCCAGTAACGGGGACACAGATACGCAGTATTTT. Amino acids: CASNGDTDTQYF.

This clone has a single count. The chain has TRBV9 and TRBJ1-4, with 7 bases fitting TRBD1. The germline V gene has CDR1 SGDLS and CDR2 YYNGEE. Losses at the gene ends were 0 bases for V and 5 bases for J; bases not matched to a gene: 4. The CDR3 has 15 amino acids. CDR3 protein: CASSVEGTDNEKLFF. As DNA, the CDR3 is TGTGCCAGCAGCGTAGAAGGGACAGACAATGAAAAACTGTTTTTT.